The sequence of this T cell receptor beta chain was determined in a study of cytomegalovirus exposure and HLA in healthy donors. Researchers ran the PCR with 60 Vbeta and 13 Jbeta primers. Libraries were prepared by immunoSEQ multiplex PCR; TCRdb keeps only in-frame clonotypes and omits some of them. The repertoire holds some 150,000 clones, with 79% as singletons. Germline values: CDR1 SGDLS, CDR2 YYNGEE. Trimming cost V 0 bases and J 0 bases, with 10 bases left between them. This CDR3 has 15 residues. Material for sequencing was PBMCs. This chain links TRBV9 with TRBJ2-7; D is perhaps TRBD1 (5 bases). This TCR came from a woman aged 45-65 years in good health and CMV-seronegative. Here the CDR3 DNA reads TGTGCCAGCAGCGTAGAATGGGGCGCCTCCTACGAGCAGTACTTC. This gives the protein CASSVEWGASYEQYF.